A single sample gave rise to the 30 T cell receptor beta chains below, sequenced in a study of blood T cell repertoires in COVID-19. The repertoire was sequenced with immunoSEQ multiplex PCR; TCRdb's copy has only in-frame clones and lacks some. The sample yields about 97,000 clones, almost 90% seen once. The source material was peripheral blood. The receptor source for this set is a man in his forties or fifties with COVID-19, enrolled during active disease.

The genes are TRBV7-2 and TRBJ2-5; 7 bases match TRBD2. Germline values: CDR1 SGHTA, CDR2 FQGNSA. The CDR3 loop spans 15 amino acids. Trimming at V came to 5 bases and at J to 5 bases, leaving 11 bases not matched to a gene. The CDR3 DNA follows: TGTGCCAGCAGCACAAGGACACACGGGGGGGAGACCCAGTACTTC. Translation: CASSTRTHGGETQYF. The complete variable domain, with remaining parts taken from reference TRBV7-2 and TRBJ2-5, reads GAGVSQSPSNKVTEKGKDVELRCDPISGHTALYWYRQSLGQGLEFLIYFQGNSAPDKSGLPSDRFSAERTGGSVSTLTIQRTQQEDSAVYLCASSTRTHGGETQYFGPGTRLLVL.

V and J are TRBV3-1 (or the pseudogene TRBV3-2) and TRBJ2-7; TRBD1 aligns across 7 bases. V was clipped by 0 bases and J by 9 bases; unmatched bases: 11. The CDR3 has 15 amino acids. The germline CDR1 and CDR2 sequences are LGHDT and YNNKEL (reference sequence). Here the CDR3 reads CASSQENQGDPTQYF. The CDR3 DNA reads as TGTGCCAGCAGCCAAGAAAACCAGGGGGACCCCACGCAGTACTTC.

The chain uses TRBV24-1 and TRBJ1-2; weak D call: TRBD1 (5 bases). Trimming took off 2 bases at V and 3 bases at J, with 9 bases between the two ends. There are 14 residues in the CDR3. In germline, CDR1 is KGHDR, CDR2 SFDVKD. The CDR3 sequence is CATSDSGFHYGYTF. CDR3 in DNA: TGTGCCACCAGTGATTCAGGGTTTCACTATGGCTACACCTTC.

The genes are TRBV29-1 and TRBJ2-5; maybe TRBD2 (6 bases). The V end lost 0 bases, the J end lost 5 bases, and 10 bases lay between the germline ends. The CDR3 is made up of 13 amino acids. CDR1 is SQVTM, CDR2 ANQGSEA, per germline. CDR3: CSVEEWGVETQYF. For the CDR3, the DNA is TGCAGCGTTGAAGAGTGGGGGGTGGAGACCCAGTACTTC.

The J gene is TRBJ1-2, the V gene TRBV18; the D gene is possibly TRBD1 (5 bases). Trimming took 3 bases from V and 0 from J, leaving 14 bases between them. From germline, CDR1 is KGHSH and CDR2 LQKENI. The CDR3 extends over 16 amino acids. CDR3: CASSPSMAGTNYGYTF. CDR3 nucleotides: TGTGCCAGCTCACCTTCGATGGCAGGGACTAACTATGGCTACACCTTC.

The chain is built from TRBV18 and TRBJ1-2; D possibly corresponds to TRBD1 (6 bases). Germline CDR1 reads KGHSH; CDR2 reads LQKENI. The CDR3 is 16 residues long. Trimming cost V 1 base and J 0 bases, with 12 bases left between them. In DNA form, the CDR3 reads TGTGCCAGCTCACCACGGACAGACCGCACTAACTATGGCTACACCTTC. Translated: CASSPRTDRTNYGYTF.

A few counts support this clone. The J gene is TRBJ2-7, the V gene TRBV7-2, with TRBD2 matching over 9 bases. J gave up 3 bases and V 2 bases, and 5 bases lay outside the gene matches. CDR1 SGHTA and CDR2 FQGNSA come from the germline V gene. The CDR3 runs to 15 residues. CDR3 protein: CASSLTGLAVYEQYF. The CDR3 region has the DNA TGTGCCAGCAGCTTAACGGGACTAGCTGTCTACGAGCAGTACTTC.

V gene TRBV7-2 combines with J gene TRBJ1-3; 7 bases match TRBD1. The CDR3 contains 14 residues. V was pared by 2 bases and J by 3 bases, with 1 base of the junction left unmatched. CDR1 and CDR2 (germline): SGHTA, FQGNSA. CDR3: CASSLSGGGNTIYF. As DNA, the CDR3 is TGTGCCAGCAGCTTATCAGGGGGTGGAAACACCATATATTTT.

The chain uses TRBV9 and TRBJ1-6; D gene unclear. Germline CDR1 and CDR2: SGDLS and YYNGEE. With 0 bases removed from V and 6 bases from J, the gap between germline ends came to 10 bases. CDR3 length equals 15 residues. CDR3 amino acids: CASSVELGSNSPLHF. CDR3 sequence (DNA): TGTGCCAGCAGCGTAGAGTTAGGGAGTAATTCACCCCTCCACTTT.

The chain recombines TRBV5-6 with TRBJ2-7, with TRBD1 as a possible D gene (5 bases). Per the germline V gene, CDR1 is SGHDT and CDR2 is YYEEEE. The CDR3 runs 16 residues. V was cut by 2 bases and J by 4 bases, with 19 bases left in between. DNA for the CDR3: TGTGCCAGCAGCTTCGTCTTCCCGCAGGGTTTTTACGAGCAGTACTTC. This encodes CASSFVFPQGFYEQYF.

The chain is built from TRBV19 and TRBJ1-1; a weak D match, TRBD1 (6 bases). V lost 1 base and J lost 7, with 13 bases in between. The CDR3 has 14 amino acids. The germline V gene has CDR1 LNHDA and CDR2 SQIVND (reference sequence). The CDR3 bases are TGTGCCAGTAGTATAGGACAAGGGACACGTGAAGCTTTCTTT. As protein: CASSIGQGTREAFF.

This clone appeared once. V is TRBV4-1 and J is TRBJ1-1; a weak D match, TRBD1 (5 bases). Per germline, CDR1 MGHRA and CDR2 YSYEKL. The V gene lost 5 bases and the J gene lost 5 bases, with 15 bases spanning the gap. The CDR3 spans 14 residues. CDR3 DNA: TGCGCCAGCAGCACCCGGGGACTCAGTACTGAAGCTTTCTTT. This codes for CASSTRGLSTEAFF.

J is TRBJ1-1 and V is TRBV27; D not certain. The CDR3 length is 13 residues. The V gene's germline CDR1 is MNHEY and CDR2 SMNVEV (reference sequence). V lost 6 bases and J lost 0, with 8 bases in between. CDR3 residues: CASRLAVNTEAFF. The CDR3 coding sequence is TGTGCCAGCAGGCTAGCAGTGAACACTGAAGCTTTCTTT.

This chain connects TRBV19 to TRBJ2-2; tentative D call: TRBD1 (6 bases). V was clipped by 7 bases and J by 6 bases, with 12 bases between them. Germline lookup yields CDR1 LNHDA and CDR2 SQIVND (reference sequence). The CDR3 is made up of 13 amino acids. The CDR3 is CASTDSYAGELFF. The CDR3 DNA follows: TGTGCCAGTACGGACAGCTACGCCGGGGAGCTGTTTTTT.

This chain uses TRBV4-2 with TRBJ1-5; D is possibly TRBD1 (6 bases). This CDR3 contains 19 residues. V was shortened by 0 bases and J by 2 bases, with 20 bases between the two germline ends. CDR1 and CDR2 from the germline V gene are LGHNA and YNFKEQ. As DNA, the CDR3 is TGTGCCAGCAGCCAAGAAGCGGGGGGCGCGGATAGAGGCAATCAGCCCCAGCATTTT. Residues: CASSQEAGGADRGNQPQHF.

V is TRBV18 and J is TRBJ2-3; possibly TRBD1 for D (6 bases). Germline lookup yields CDR1 KGHSH and CDR2 LQKENI. Trimming left V 2 bases short and J 0 bases short, with 12 bases between. The CDR3 is made up of 16 amino acids. The CDR3 DNA follows: TGTGCCAGCTCACCAACCGGGACAAGTAGCACAGATACGCAGTATTTT. It is translated as CASSPTGTSSTDTQYF. Complete variable domain (other parts from reference TRBV18 and TRBJ2-3): NAGVMQNPRHLVRRRGQEARLRCSPMKGHSHVYWYRQLPEEGLKFMVYLQKENIIDESGMPKERFSAEFPKEGPSILRIQQVVRGDSAAYFCASSPTGTSSTDTQYFGPGTRLTVL.

CDR3 residues: CASSLASGGEQFF. In DNA form, the CDR3 reads TGTGCCAGCAGCTTAGCTAGCGGGGGTGAGCAGTTCTTC. The chain joins TRBV11-3 to TRBJ2-1, with 10 bases lining up with TRBD2. This CDR3 is 13 amino acids long. After removal of 1 base from V and 9 bases from J, the junction contained 0 bases not matched to a gene. Germline loops: CDR1 SGHNT, CDR2 YENEEA. Full variable domain (rest looked up from reference TRBV11-3 and TRBJ2-1): EAGVVQSPRYKIIEKKQPVAFWCNPISGHNTLYWYLQNLGQGPELLIRYENEEAVDDSQLPKDRFSAERLKGVDSTLKIQPAELGDSAVYLCASSLASGGEQFFGPGTRLTVL.

This chain uses TRBV23-1 with TRBJ1-6, with D uncertain. TRBV23-1 is an open reading frame whose function is uncertain. This CDR3 has 13 amino acids. Trimming removed 0 bases from V and 14 bases from J, with 11 bases in between. Here the CDR3 DNA reads TGCGCCAGCAGTCAATCGGGTTCGGGGACCCTCCACTTT. Translation: CASSQSGSGTLHF.

The chain carries TRBV13 and TRBJ1-4; D call uncertain. The CDR3 is made up of 14 amino acids. Trimming removed 4 bases from V and 4 bases from J, with 10 bases in between. Germline V gene lookup returns CDR1 PRHDT and CDR2 FYEKMQ (reference sequence). The CDR3 DNA sequence: TGTGCCAGCAGCTCCACACACTATAATGAAAAACTGTTTTTT. Amino acids: CASSSTHYNEKLFF.

This clone occurred once. The chain couples TRBV4-2 to TRBJ1-2; 7 positions match TRBD1. Germline V gene lookup returns CDR1 LGHNA and CDR2 YNFKEQ. V lost 1 base and J lost 7; bases outside the gene matches: 3. This CDR3 contains 13 residues. This CDR3 reads CASSQGDRAGYTF. In DNA form, the CDR3 reads TGTGCCAGCAGCCAAGGCGACAGGGCTGGCTACACCTTC.

J is TRBJ2-7 and V is TRBV6-5; TRBD1 aligns across 9 bases. V was pared by 6 bases and J by 7 bases, with 13 bases of the junction left unmatched. This CDR3 has 15 residues. CDR1 and CDR2 from the germline V gene are MNHEY and SVGAGI. The CDR3 protein is CASRLSGTGMGEQYF. The CDR3 region has the DNA TGTGCCAGCAGACTCTCCGGGACAGGGATGGGGGAGCAGTACTTC.

The rearrangement uses TRBV14 and TRBJ1-6, with D possibly being TRBD1 (6 bases). Trimming removed 1 base from V and 7 bases from J, with 20 bases in between. Germline V gene lookup returns CDR1 SGHDN and CDR2 FVKESK. CDR3 size: 18 residues. The CDR3 sequence: CASSQARHIQGPNSPLHF. For the CDR3, the DNA is TGTGCCAGCAGCCAAGCCAGGCATATACAGGGTCCGAATTCACCCCTCCACTTT.

The J gene is TRBJ2-1, the V gene TRBV5-8; D is ambiguous. The CDR3 has 13 amino acids. V was clipped by 5 bases and J by 2 bases, with 8 bases between them. The V gene's germline CDR1 is SGHTS and CDR2 YDEGEE. DNA of the CDR3: TGTGCCAGCAGTTTCGAGCCCTACAATGAGCAGTTCTTC. This gives the protein CASSFEPYNEQFF.

The chain combines TRBV10-3 with TRBJ2-1; a weak D match, TRBD2 (6 bases). This CDR3 spans 14 amino acids. CDR1 ENHRY and CDR2 SYGVKD come from the germline V gene. The germline V and J ends were trimmed by 4 bases and 5 bases, with 12 bases remaining between them. The CDR3 DNA is TGTGCCATCAGTGCGGGCGGGGTTGACAATGAGCAGTTCTTC. Protein: CAISAGGVDNEQFF.

This clone was picked up one time. In nucleotides, the CDR3 is TGTGCCTGGAGGGCGGGACTAGTGTACAATGAGCAGTTCTTC. Translation: CAWRAGLVYNEQFF. The chain couples TRBV30 to TRBJ2-1, with 8 nucleotides matching TRBD2. The V gene's germline CDR1 is GTSNPN and CDR2 SVGIG (reference sequence). Trimming cost V 3 bases and J 4 bases; bases outside gene matches: 5. The CDR3 loop spans 14 amino acids.

The V and J genes are TRBV11-2 and TRBJ2-1, with TRBD1 matching 9 bases. There are 15 residues in the CDR3. V lost 3 bases and J lost 1; bases outside the gene matches: 1. Germline V gives CDR1 SGHAT, CDR2 FQNNGV. CDR3 in amino acids: CASSFDRGSYNEQFF. In DNA, the CDR3 is TGTGCCAGCAGCTTTGACAGGGGGTCCTACAATGAGCAGTTCTTC. Together with reference TRBV11-2 and TRBJ2-1, the CDR3 gives the full variable domain: EAGVAQSPRYKIIEKRQSVAFWCNPISGHATLYWYQQILGQGPKLLIQFQNNGVVDDSQLPKDRFSAERLKGVDSTLKIQPAKLEDSAVYLCASSFDRGSYNEQFFGPGTRLTVL.

As to this clone: In this CDR3 the conserved last residue, phenylalanine or tryptophan, is missing, so a read error is likely. The chain couples TRBV6-2 or TRBV6-3 to TRBJ1-2; D gene ambiguous. The CDR3 is 17 residues long. V was trimmed by 2 bases and J by 1 base, leaving 17 bases between them. Germline V lookup: CDR1 MNHEY, CDR2 SVGEGT. The CDR3 sequence is CASSYVAGRSYNYGYTL. Here the CDR3 DNA reads TGTGCCAGCAGTTACGTCGCCGGGAGAAGTTATAACTATGGCTACACCCTC.

The table lists this clone with a few counts. The J gene is TRBJ1-2, the V gene TRBV11-2; 11 nucleotides line up with TRBD1. Trimming cost V 4 bases and J 7 bases; bases outside gene matches: 5. This CDR3 has 14 residues. CDR1 SGHAT and CDR2 FQNNGV come from the germline V gene. This CDR3 is CASSSRDRGFGYTF. CDR3 bases: TGTGCCAGCAGCTCCCGGGACAGGGGGTTTGGCTACACCTTC.

DNA for the CDR3: TGTGCCAGCAGCCCCCCGACAGGGTTCAACGCTGGCTACACCTTC. As protein: CASSPPTGFNAGYTF. V and J are TRBV28 and TRBJ1-2, with 7 positions matching TRBD1. J lost 7 bases, V lost 6 bases, and 14 bases had no gene match. The germline V gene has CDR1 MDHEN and CDR2 SYDVKM. The length of the CDR3 is 15 residues.

The V and J genes are TRBV7-9 and TRBJ1-4, with TRBD1 matching over 9 bases. The V gene's germline CDR1 is SEHNR and CDR2 FQNEAQ (reference sequence). Unmatched junction bases numbered 10, after V lost 2 bases and J lost 6 bases. The CDR3 runs 17 residues. DNA of the CDR3: TGTGCCAGCAGCTTATTCGCTCGGACAGGGGAAGATGAAAAACTGTTTTTT. Translation gives CASSLFARTGEDEKLFF.